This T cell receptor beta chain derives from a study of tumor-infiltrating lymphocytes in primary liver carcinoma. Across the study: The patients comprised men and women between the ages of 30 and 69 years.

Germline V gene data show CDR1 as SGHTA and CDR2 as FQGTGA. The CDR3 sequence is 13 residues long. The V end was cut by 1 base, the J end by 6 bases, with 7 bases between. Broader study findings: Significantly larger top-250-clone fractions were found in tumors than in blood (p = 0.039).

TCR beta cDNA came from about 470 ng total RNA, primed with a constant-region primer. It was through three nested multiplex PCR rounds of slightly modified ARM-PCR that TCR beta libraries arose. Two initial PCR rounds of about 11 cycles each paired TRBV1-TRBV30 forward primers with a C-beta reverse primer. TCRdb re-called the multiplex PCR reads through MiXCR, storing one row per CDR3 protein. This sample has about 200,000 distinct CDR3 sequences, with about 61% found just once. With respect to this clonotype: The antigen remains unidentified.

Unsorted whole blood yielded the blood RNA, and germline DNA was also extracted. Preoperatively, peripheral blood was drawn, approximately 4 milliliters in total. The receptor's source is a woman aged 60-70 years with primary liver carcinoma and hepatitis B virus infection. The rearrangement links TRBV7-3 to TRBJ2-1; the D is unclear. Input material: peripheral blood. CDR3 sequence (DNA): TGTGCCAGCAGCTTAATAGGAACCAATGAGCAGTTCTTC. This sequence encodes CASSLIGTNEQFF. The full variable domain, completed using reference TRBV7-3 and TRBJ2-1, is GAGVSQTPSNKVTEKGKYVELRCDPISGHTALYWYRQSLGQGPEFLIYFQGTGAADDSGLPNDRFFAVRPEGSVSTLKIQRTERGDSAVYLCASSLIGTNEQFFGPGTRLTVL.